A selection of T cell receptor beta chains follows, all from one sample in a study of T cell repertoires in cytomegalovirus infection. Each CDR3 protein gets one entry after TCRdb re-called the reads with MiXCR. The table has about 700,000 distinct CDR3 sequences, around 31% seen once. These receptors have no known antigen. The sequenced sample was cultured PBMCs, obtained from culture after CMV antigen stimulation. Source of these receptors: a human donor in good health (CMV status not recorded). Some clones in this sample may be carry-over from other donors' samples. CDR3s include the opening cysteine and the closing phenylalanine or tryptophan. The D gene is left open where the match is weak. Only part of the rows carry a size: once, few, many, or a class if the clone is expanded.

d_gene | j_gene | abundance | v_gene | CDR3aa | CDR3nt
TRBD2 | TRBJ2-7 | many | TRBV7-6 | CASSPTSGTSYEQYF | TGTGCCAGCAGCCCCACTAGCGGGACGTCCTACGAGCAGTACTTC
NA | TRBJ2-1 | NA | TRBV7-6 | CASSLGIEQFF | TGTGCCAGCAGCCTTGGGATTGAGCAGTTCTTC
TRBD1 | TRBJ1-6 | NA | TRBV7-2 | CASSPSTGENSPLHF | TGTGCCAGCAGCCCGTCGACAGGGGAGAATTCACCCCTCCACTTT
TRBD1 | TRBJ1-1 | few | TRBV19 | CASRGGGGGNTEAFF | TGTGCCAGTAGAGGAGGGGGCGGTGGGAACACTGAAGCTTTCTTT
NA | TRBJ1-1 | NA | TRBV12-3/TRBV12-4 | CASSLKRFETEAFF | TGTGCCAGCAGTTTAAAAAGGTTTGAAACTGAAGCTTTCTTT
TRBD1 | TRBJ2-3 | NA | TRBV6-1 | CASTGQGTYSTDTQYF | TGTGCCAGCACTGGACAGGGGACCTATAGCACAGATACGCAGTATTTT
TRBD1 | TRBJ1-4 | NA | TRBV2 | CASRRTGGAGEKLFF | TGTGCCAGCAGACGGACAGGGGGCGCGGGTGAAAAACTGTTTTTT
NA | TRBJ1-1 | NA | TRBV4-2 | CASSRRQAIMNTEAFF | TGTGCCAGCAGCCGTCGACAGGCCATAATGAACACTGAAGCTTTCTTT
TRBD2 | TRBJ2-7 | few | TRBV6-1 | CASTRLAGGSSYEQYF | TGTGCCAGCACCAGACTAGCGGGGGGGAGCTCCTACGAGCAGTACTTC
NA | TRBJ1-4 | few | TRBV10-3 | CAINQTSGHSNEKLFF | TGTGCCATCAATCAAACCTCAGGGCATTCTAATGAAAAACTGTTTTTT
TRBD2 | TRBJ2-5 | many | TRBV7-2 | CASTPGLALRQTQYF | TGTGCCAGCACCCCCGGACTAGCGTTGCGTCAGACCCAGTACTTC
NA | TRBJ2-1 | NA | TRBV10-3 | CAISSLELWGEQFF | TGTGCCATCAGCTCACTAGAATTATGGGGAGAGCAGTTCTTC
TRBD2 | TRBJ2-7 | NA | TRBV4-3 | CASSQVSGGYGDGSYEQYF | TGCGCCAGCAGCCAAGTAAGCGGGGGCTATGGGGACGGATCCTACGAGCAGTACTTC
NA | TRBJ1-1 | few | TRBV14 | CASSLSPAMNTEAFF | TGTGCCAGCAGCCTATCCCCGGCAATGAACACTGAAGCTTTCTTT
TRBD1 | TRBJ2-7 | NA | TRBV7-9 | CASSPPKGTGGSYEQYF | TGTGCCAGCAGCCCTCCGAAAGGGACAGGGGGCTCCTACGAGCAGTACTTC
NA | TRBJ2-5 | many | TRBV7-2 | CASSRAGRAQYF | TGTGCCAGCAGCCGAGCAGGGCGAGCCCAGTACTTC
TRBD2 | TRBJ2-2 | NA | TRBV4-2 | CASSQAHSGDTGELFF | TGTGCCAGCAGCCAAGCCCATAGCGGGGACACCGGGGAGCTGTTTTTT
NA | TRBJ2-7 | NA | TRBV6-2/TRBV6-3 | CASSYNRFEQYF | TGTGCCAGCAGTTACAACCGCTTTGAGCAGTACTTC
NA | TRBJ1-1 | few | TRBV6-1 | CASSEPYTEAFF | TGTGCCAGCAGTGAACCCTACACTGAAGCTTTCTTT
TRBD1 | TRBJ1-2 | NA | TRBV7-2 | CASSPGQAFYGYTF | TGTGCCAGCAGCCCGGGACAGGCTTTCTATGGCTACACCTTC
TRBD1 | TRBJ1-1 | NA | TRBV5-6 | CASSLDRGLGGTEAFF | TGTGCCAGCAGCTTGGACAGGGGGCTAGGAGGCACTGAAGCTTTCTTT
NA | TRBJ2-1 | many | TRBV7-2 | CASSLTWGSYNEQFF | TGTGCCAGCAGCCTTACGTGGGGGTCCTACAATGAGCAGTTCTTC
NA | TRBJ2-7 | NA | TRBV5-4 | CASSTRDYEQYF | TGTGCCAGCAGTACGCGGGACTACGAGCAGTACTTC
NA | TRBJ1-1 | many | TRBV7-2 | CASSRAGLGTEAFF | TGTGCCAGCAGCCGCGCAGGCCTTGGGACTGAAGCTTTCTTT
TRBD1 | TRBJ2-7 | NA | TRBV7-8 | CASSLPDRGQFWSYEQYF | TGTGCCAGCAGCTTACCGGACAGGGGTCAGTTTTGGTCCTACGAGCAGTACTTC
TRBD2 | TRBJ2-7 | NA | TRBV12-3/TRBV12-4 | CASSGGTSGGVEQYF | TGTGCCAGCTCGGGGGGGACTAGCGGTGGTGTCGAGCAGTACTTC
NA | TRBJ1-5 | many | TRBV7-2 | CASSPTYGVQPQHF | TGTGCCAGCAGCCCCACCTATGGGGTCCAGCCCCAGCATTTT
TRBD1 | TRBJ1-2 | NA | TRBV7-9 | CASSSTRQGARGYTF | TGTGCCAGCAGCTCTACCCGACAGGGGGCGCGGGGCTACACCTTC
TRBD2 | TRBJ2-5 | many | TRBV12-3/TRBV12-4 | CASRPSPGLATETQYF | TGTGCCAGCAGACCTTCACCGGGACTAGCGACGGAGACCCAGTACTTC
NA | TRBJ1-6 | NA | TRBV4-3 | CASSQVMVGNSPLHF | TGCGCCAGCAGCCAGGTTATGGTGGGGAATTCACCCCTCCACTTT
TRBD2 | TRBJ2-1 | few | TRBV4-1 | CASSPGGPIYNEQFF | TGTGCCAGCAGCCCGGGGGGGCCGATATACAATGAGCAGTTCTTC
NA | TRBJ2-1 | NA | TRBV6-5 | CASSYSRFRVNEQFF | TGTGCCAGCAGTTACTCGAGATTTCGGGTCAATGAGCAGTTCTTC
NA | TRBJ1-3 | few | TRBV6-1 | CASSGTPGPGNTIYF | TGTGCCAGCAGTGGGACTCCGGGCCCTGGAAACACCATATATTTT
NA | TRBJ1-2 | few | TRBV5-4 | CASSLDIGTNNEGYTF | TGTGCCAGCAGCTTGGATATAGGGACAAATAATGAAGGCTACACCTTC
NA | TRBJ2-1 | few | TRBV19 | CASRPLWRNEQFF | TGTGCCAGTAGACCACTATGGCGCAATGAGCAGTTCTTC